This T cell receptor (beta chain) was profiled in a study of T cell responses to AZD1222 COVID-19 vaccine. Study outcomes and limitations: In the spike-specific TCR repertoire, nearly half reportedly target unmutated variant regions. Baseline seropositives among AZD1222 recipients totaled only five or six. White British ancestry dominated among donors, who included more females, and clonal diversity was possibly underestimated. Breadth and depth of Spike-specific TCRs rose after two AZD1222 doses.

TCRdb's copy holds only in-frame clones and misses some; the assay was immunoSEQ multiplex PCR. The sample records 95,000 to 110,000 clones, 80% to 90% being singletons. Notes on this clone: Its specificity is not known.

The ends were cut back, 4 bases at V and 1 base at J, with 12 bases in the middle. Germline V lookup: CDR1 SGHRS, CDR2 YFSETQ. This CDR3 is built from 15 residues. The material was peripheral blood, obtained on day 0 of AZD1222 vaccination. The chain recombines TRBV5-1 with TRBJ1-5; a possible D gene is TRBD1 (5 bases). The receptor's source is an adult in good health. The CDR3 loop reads CASSAGGGSNQPQHF. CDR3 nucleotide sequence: TGCGCCAGCAGCGCTGGCGGGGGAAGCAATCAGCCCCAGCATTTT. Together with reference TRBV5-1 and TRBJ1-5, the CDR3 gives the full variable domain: KAGVTQTPRYLIKTRGQQVTLSCSPISGHRSVSWYQQTPGQGLQFLFEYFSETQRNKGNFPGRFSGRQFSNSRSEMNVSTLELGDSALYLCASSAGGGSNQPQHFGDGTRLSIL.